Listed below are T cell receptor beta chains from one sample, sequenced in a study of CD8+ T cells in alopecia areata. Sequencing used immunoSEQ multiplex PCR; TCRdb keeps in-frame clones, though not all of them. The table has 110,000 or so clones, less than 70% seen once. This specimen was CD4+ T cells sorted from blood, taken at week 24, from a patient treated with tofacitinib. The receptors derive from a human donor with alopecia areata. Each CDR3 is given without its conserved first and last residue.

J gene	V gene	CDR3 length	CDR3 protein
TRBJ1-2	TRBV6-5	9	ASYFPVGYT
TRBJ2-3	TRBV29-1	13	SVDGFGTNTDTQY
TRBJ2-3	TRBV29-1	12	SVRKRGGGYTQY
TRBJ2-1	TRBV27	11	ASSPRTPHEQF
TRBJ2-5	TRBV29-1	12	SGQGGGYQETQY
TRBJ1-1	TRBV30	10	AWNPGGTEAF
TRBJ2-7	TRBV27	14	ASSPWGQVSSYEQY
TRBJ2-3	TRBV5-1	11	ASGGGLVDTQY
TRBJ1-2	TRBV30	8	AWLTEGYT
TRBJ1-2	TRBV5-1	11	ASSYGRNYGYT
TRBJ2-7	TRBV7-8	14	ASSFTIAGEQYEQY
TRBJ1-5	TRBV30	15	AWSVGGGARSNQPQH
TRBJ2-3	TRBV6-6	11	ASSVSGTDTQY
TRBJ2-2	TRBV25-1	11	ASSERDTGELF
TRBJ1-1	TRBV6-5	14	ASSYYGVTRNTEAF
TRBJ2-1	TRBV7-2	13	ASSPTSGEGNEQF
TRBJ1-2	TRBV2	10	ASSPLGPGYT
TRBJ2-3	TRBV7-2	13	ASSPSTGRADTQY
TRBJ2-7	TRBV7-2	13	ASSLGGTGDYEQY
TRBJ1-2	TRBV5-1	10	ASSKTTLGYT
TRBJ2-1	TRBV7-9	10	ASSQRYNEQF
NA	TRBV30	13	AWSVGSGGIDEQY
TRBJ2-3	TRBV9	12	ASSVTADTDTQY
TRBJ1-5	TRBV5-6	12	ASSLDSSNQPQH
TRBJ1-5	TRBV29-1	11	SVGRGSNQPQH
TRBJ2-1	TRBV6-1	14	ASSENGGRSYNEQF
TRBJ2-3	TRBV29-1	11	SVTGGNTDTQY
TRBJ2-5	TRBV9	15	ASSPRGSPGHQETQY
TRBJ2-5	TRBV2	14	ASSPILDRPEETQY
TRBJ1-4	TRBV29-1	12	SVGYGTGGGKLF
TRBJ2-7	TRBV29-1	13	SVLLGGRGPDEQY
TRBJ2-5	TRBV29-1	11	SVELQVQETQY
TRBJ1-4	TRBV29-1	13	SVRTGGASHEKLF
TRBJ2-5	TRBV5-1	14	ASSLRLAEYQETQY
TRBJ1-1	TRBV12-5	10	AAFGDNTEAF
TRBJ2-3	TRBV4-1	16	ASSRTLRREEWTDTQY
TRBJ2-3	TRBV7-8	14	ASSRRYGGSTDTQY
TRBJ2-3	TRBV5-1	12	ASSLMQPEDTQY
TRBJ2-2	TRBV9	14	ASSPGVAGGTGELF
TRBJ2-2	TRBV29-1	15	SVRGRGGPFYTGELF
TRBJ2-1	TRBV29-1	13	SYTPGTGLYNEQF
TRBJ1-6	TRBV5-1	13	ASSLAGTGYSPLH
TRBJ1-5	TRBV2	13	ASSEEGTPGQPQH
TRBJ2-6	TRBV5-1	14	ASSLTGSPGANVLT
TRBJ2-3	TRBV5-1	12	ASSSGTLTDTQY
TRBJ2-1	TRBV10-3	12	AISEPTGGNEQF